Shown below are 27 T cell receptor beta chains from a single sample sequenced in a study of cytomegalovirus exposure and HLA in healthy donors. The PCR employed 60 Vbeta primers together with 13 Jbeta primers. Some clones are missing from TCRdb's copy, which holds only in-frame ones; the method was immunoSEQ multiplex PCR. The sample lists some 170,000 clones, 75% to 90% seen once, with under 6% in the top ten. Material for sequencing was PBMCs. The source of these receptors is a man aged 25-40 years in good health and CMV-seronegative.

The sample holds a few counts of this clone. The chain is built from TRBV28 and TRBJ2-7, with D perhaps matching TRBD1 (6 bases). V was clipped by 8 bases and J by 5 bases, with 13 bases between them. The germline V gene encodes CDR1 MDHEN and CDR2 SYDVKM. CDR3 length: 12 amino acids. In DNA form, the CDR3 reads TGTGCCAGCCAGGACAGTGGCCACGAGCAGTACTTC. The encoded protein is CASQDSGHEQYF.

The rearrangement uses TRBV9 and TRBJ2-1; 8 bases match TRBD2. CDR1 is SGDLS and CDR2 is YYNGEE in the germline V gene. The CDR3 has 14 amino acids. The J segment lost 7 bases and the V segment lost 5 bases, leaving 8 bases of the junction unmatched. The CDR3 DNA follows: TGTGCCAGCAGTCCCGGGGGGGCTAGGAATGAGCAGTTCTTC. Translation: CASSPGGARNEQFF.

The gene calls are TRBV11-3 and TRBJ1-1; D gene uncertain. Germline lookup yields CDR1 SGHNT and CDR2 YENEEA. The V gene lost 2 bases and the J gene lost 4 bases, with 17 bases spanning the gap. The CDR3 has 16 residues. The CDR3 spells CASSLKSQEEGTEAFF. The CDR3 coding sequence is TGTGCCAGCAGCTTAAAATCCCAGGAGGAGGGCACTGAAGCTTTCTTT.

This CDR3 reads CASSPSTGDYQPQHF. For the CDR3, the DNA is TGTGCCAGTAGCCCTTCAACAGGGGACTATCAGCCCCAGCATTTT. The V call is TRBV19, the J call TRBJ1-5; 7 bases line up with TRBD1. CDR1 and CDR2 (germline): LNHDA, SQIVND (reference sequence). J was trimmed by 5 bases and V by 6 bases; bases with no gene match: 10. The CDR3 sequence is 15 residues long.

The chain combines TRBV6-5 with TRBJ1-6; weak D call: TRBD1 (5 bases). CDR3 size: 14 residues. Germline lookup yields CDR1 MNHEY and CDR2 SVGAGI. Deletions cut 5 bases from V and 8 bases from J, with 13 bases between. In nucleotides, the CDR3 is TGTGCCAGCAGTGGCCGATGGGGGGATTCACCCCTCCACTTT. Its translation is CASSGRWGDSPLHF.

The genes are TRBV6-5 and TRBJ2-2, with D possibly TRBD1 on 5 matching bases. The V gene lost 5 bases and the J gene lost 5 bases, with 9 bases spanning the gap. The germline CDR1 and CDR2 sequences are MNHEY and SVGAGI. The CDR3 has 13 residues. CDR3 loop: CASSSPGTGELFF. The CDR3 region has the DNA TGTGCCAGCAGTAGCCCAGGGACCGGGGAGCTGTTTTTT.

This rearrangement joins TRBV2 to TRBJ2-5; D might be TRBD2 (6 bases). The CDR3 loop spans 14 amino acids. Germline V gene lookup returns CDR1 SNHLY and CDR2 FYNNEI. V lost 7 bases to trimming and J lost 6 bases, with 18 bases between them. The CDR3 loop is CASKEDAGSKTQYF. The CDR3 DNA reads TGTGCCAGCAAGGAGGACGCGGGGAGTAAGACCCAGTACTTC.

The V gene is TRBV27, the J gene TRBJ2-5; 14 bases match TRBD2. Germline V gene data show CDR1 as MNHEY and CDR2 as SMNVEV (reference sequence). The CDR3 runs 16 residues. V gave up 5 bases and J gave up 4 bases; unmatched junction bases: 6. CDR3 sequence (DNA): TGTGCCAGCAGTCTAAGACTAGCGGGGGGGGCAGAGACCCAGTACTTC. Translating gives CASSLRLAGGAETQYF.

This chain connects TRBV25-1 to TRBJ2-5, with a weak D call TRBD1 (6 bases). CDR3 length equals 15 residues. Germline CDR1 reads MGHDK; CDR2 reads SYGVNS. V dropped 5 bases and J dropped 0 bases, with 13 bases sitting between them. The CDR3 here is CASSPYRTDQETQYF. The CDR3 DNA reads TGTGCCAGCAGTCCCTATCGGACAGACCAAGAGACCCAGTACTTC.

This chain joins TRBV5-4 and TRBJ1-2; weak D call: TRBD1 (5 bases). V lost 0 bases and J 11 bases, leaving 14 bases between the germline ends. In germline, CDR1 is SGHNT, CDR2 YYREEE (reference sequence). This CDR3 is built from 13 residues. In nucleotides, the CDR3 is TGTGCCAGCAGCTTGGACAGGTTAATGAGGTACACCTTC. Translating gives CASSLDRLMRYTF.

The gene calls are TRBV7-9 and TRBJ2-5; D is uncertain. The J call may be in error: the DNA end matches TRBJ2-7 better. Germline assignment: CDR1 SEHNR and CDR2 FQNEAQ (reference sequence). The CDR3 length is 12 residues. CDR3 sequence: CASTDTPYEQYF. For the CDR3, the DNA is TGTGCCAGCACCGACACTCCCTACGAGCAGTACTTC.

This clone was observed a single time. V is TRBV29-1 and J is TRBJ2-3; D is perhaps TRBD2 (6 bases). The V and J ends lost 1 base and 1 base respectively, with 12 bases between them. The CDR3 runs to 15 residues. Germline loops: CDR1 SQVTM, CDR2 ANQGSEA. CDR3 DNA: TGCAGCGTTGAAGGGGACGGGGGAGGCACAGATACGCAGTATTTT. Residues: CSVEGDGGGTDTQYF.

The rearrangement joins TRBV5-1 to TRBJ2-5; no clear D gene. Between the trimmed V and J ends, which lost 1 base and 3 bases, there was a span of 4 bases. The CDR3 has 12 amino acids. The germline V gene encodes CDR1 SGHRS and CDR2 YFSETQ. The CDR3 here is CASSLIKETQYF. For the CDR3, the DNA is TGCGCCAGCAGCTTGATAAAAGAGACCCAGTACTTC.

In its sample, this clone was seen a few times. V and J are TRBV13 and TRBJ2-2; perhaps TRBD2 as D (6 bases). With 3 bases removed from V and 0 bases from J, the gap between germline ends came to 8 bases. The CDR3 is 15 amino acids. In germline, CDR1 is PRHDT, CDR2 FYEKMQ (reference sequence). The CDR3 nucleotides are TGTGCCAGCAGCTTGGGACTCTCGAACACCGGGGAGCTGTTTTTT. It is translated as CASSLGLSNTGELFF.

The CDR3 region has the DNA TGTGCCAGCAGCTTAGAGACTCGGGGTTACGAGCAGTACTTC. This gives the protein CASSLETRGYEQYF. The chain combines TRBV11-2 with TRBJ2-7, with D maybe TRBD2 (5 bases). The CDR3 is 14 residues long. V was cut by 0 bases and J by 4 bases, with 10 bases left in between. Germline lookup yields CDR1 SGHAT and CDR2 FQNNGV.

V gene TRBV27 combines with J gene TRBJ2-5, with 13 bases matching TRBD2. The V segment lost 6 bases and the J segment 7 bases; nucleotides outside the gene matches: 8. Germline V gene sequence: CDR1 MNHEY, CDR2 SMNVEV (reference sequence). CDR3 length: 15 residues. The CDR3 bases are TGTGCCAGCAGCTGGACTAGCGGGAGAGTTGGGACCCAGTACTTC. Protein product: CASSWTSGRVGTQYF.

This rearrangement joins TRBV30 to TRBJ2-7; maybe TRBD1 (6 bases). V was clipped by 0 bases and J by 2 bases, with 8 bases between them. Germline V gene data show CDR1 as GTSNPN and CDR2 as SVGIG (reference sequence). This CDR3 is 13 amino acids long. This CDR3 reads CAWSVAGAYEQYF. As DNA, the CDR3 is TGTGCCTGGAGTGTGGCAGGGGCCTACGAGCAGTACTTC. The complete variable domain, with remaining parts taken from reference TRBV30 and TRBJ2-7, reads SQTIHQWPATLVQPVGSPLSLECTVEGTSNPNLYWYRQAAGRGLQLLFYSVGIGQISSEVPQNLSASRPQDRQFILSSKKLLLSDSGFYLCAWSVAGAYEQYFGPGTRLTVT.

V usage is TRBV9 and J usage is TRBJ1-5; 8 bases map to TRBD1. This CDR3 spans 14 amino acids. Germline V lookup: CDR1 SGDLS, CDR2 YYNGEE. The V gene end was trimmed by 3 bases and the J gene end by 8 bases; junction bases not matched to a gene: 7. This chain's CDR3 is CASSASGQVEPQHF. The CDR3 nucleotides are TGTGCCAGCAGCGCCTCGGGACAGGTAGAGCCCCAGCATTTT. Full variable domain (rest looked up from reference TRBV9 and TRBJ1-5): DSGVTQTPKHLITATGQRVTLRCSPRSGDLSVYWYQQSLDQGLQFLIQYYNGEERAKGNILERFSAQQFPDLHSELNLSSLELGDSALYFCASSASGQVEPQHFGDGTRLSIL.

The chain is built from TRBV28 and TRBJ1-2; 8 bases are shared with TRBD1. Trimming cost V 7 bases and J 4 bases; bases outside gene matches: 8. The germline V gene has CDR1 MDHEN and CDR2 SYDVKM. There are 14 residues in the CDR3. This chain's CDR3 is CASTNYRGSYGYTF. CDR3 nucleotides: TGTGCCAGCACCAACTACAGGGGGTCCTATGGCTACACCTTC.

V usage is TRBV19 and J usage is TRBJ2-1, with a weak D call TRBD1 (5 bases). This CDR3 has 15 residues. Germline loops: CDR1 LNHDA, CDR2 SQIVND (reference sequence). Trimming pared 3 bases from V and 0 bases from J, leaving 9 bases between. The CDR3 sequence is CASSMVGDSYNEQFF. The CDR3 DNA is TGTGCCAGTAGTATGGTAGGGGACTCCTACAATGAGCAGTTCTTC.

This clone appeared a single time. The chain carries TRBV5-1 and TRBJ1-3, with no clear D. This CDR3 is built from 16 residues. Germline V gene data show CDR1 as SGHRS and CDR2 as YFSETQ. V was cut by 4 bases and J by 0 bases, with 14 bases left in between. As DNA, the CDR3 is TGCGCCAGCAGCGGAGGGTCTGACTACTCTGGAAACACCATATATTTT. It encodes CASSGGSDYSGNTIYF.

This chain links TRBV27 with TRBJ2-1; possible D gene TRBD2, 6 bases. Germline CDR1 is MNHEY and CDR2 is SMNVEV (reference sequence). Trimming cost V 3 bases and J 3 bases, with 12 bases left between them. This CDR3 comprises 15 residues. CDR3 sequence: CASSFGASDYNEQFF. The CDR3 DNA reads as TGTGCCAGCAGTTTCGGGGCTAGCGACTACAATGAGCAGTTCTTC.

This sequence joins TRBV28 and TRBJ2-1; a possible D gene is TRBD2 (5 bases). The CDR3 totals 14 residues. The V end lost 3 bases, the J end lost 9 bases, and 15 bases lay between the germline ends. Germline loops: CDR1 MDHEN, CDR2 SYDVKM. The CDR3 region is CASSLVLEAAEQFF. CDR3 bases: TGTGCCAGCAGTTTGGTACTAGAAGCGGCTGAGCAGTTCTTC. Looking up the rest from reference TRBV28 and TRBJ2-1 gives the full variable domain: DVKVTQSSRYLVKRTGEKVFLECVQDMDHENMFWYRQDPGLGLRLIYFSYDVKMKEKGDIPEGYSVSREKKERFSLILESASTNQTSMYLCASSLVLEAAEQFFGPGTRLTVL.

Only a few counts were recorded for this clone. This rearrangement joins TRBV29-1 to TRBJ1-5, with a possible D match to TRBD1 (5 bases). V was shortened by 8 bases and J by 3 bases, with 14 bases between the two germline ends. The CDR3 contains 13 residues. The germline V gene encodes CDR1 SQVTM and CDR2 ANQGSEA. CDR3 sequence reads: CSFSRDYNQPQHF. CDR3 coding DNA: TGCAGCTTCTCCAGGGATTACAATCAGCCCCAGCATTTT.

V is TRBV2 and J is TRBJ2-3, with D possibly matching TRBD1 (6 bases). V lost 6 bases and J 1 base, leaving 14 bases between the germline ends. CDR3 size: 15 residues. Germline V gives CDR1 SNHLY, CDR2 FYNNEI. CDR3 residues: CASRIRGGRTDTQYF. CDR3 sequence (DNA): TGTGCCAGCAGGATCCGAGGGGGTCGCACAGATACGCAGTATTTT.

This clone was seen just once. The chain links TRBV28 to TRBJ2-1; 9 bases are a match to TRBD2. CDR1 MDHEN and CDR2 SYDVKM come from the germline V gene. The V gene end was trimmed by 2 bases and the J gene end by 8 bases; junction bases not matched to a gene: 10. CDR3 length equals 16 residues. CDR3 sequence (DNA): TGTGCCAGCAGTTTAGGACGCGGGGGGGCCATCTATGAGCAGTTCTTC. Encoded protein: CASSLGRGGAIYEQFF.

The sample holds one count of this clone. The CDR3 sequence is CASSSLRRGDYNEQFF. Written as DNA, the CDR3 is TGTGCCAGCAGCTCCCTAAGGCGGGGGGATTACAATGAGCAGTTCTTC. V gene TRBV13 combines with J gene TRBJ2-1, with 8 bases matching TRBD2. With V trimmed by 4 bases and J by 4 bases, 9 bases remained unmatched. The CDR3 length is 16 residues. Germline lookup yields CDR1 PRHDT and CDR2 FYEKMQ (reference sequence).